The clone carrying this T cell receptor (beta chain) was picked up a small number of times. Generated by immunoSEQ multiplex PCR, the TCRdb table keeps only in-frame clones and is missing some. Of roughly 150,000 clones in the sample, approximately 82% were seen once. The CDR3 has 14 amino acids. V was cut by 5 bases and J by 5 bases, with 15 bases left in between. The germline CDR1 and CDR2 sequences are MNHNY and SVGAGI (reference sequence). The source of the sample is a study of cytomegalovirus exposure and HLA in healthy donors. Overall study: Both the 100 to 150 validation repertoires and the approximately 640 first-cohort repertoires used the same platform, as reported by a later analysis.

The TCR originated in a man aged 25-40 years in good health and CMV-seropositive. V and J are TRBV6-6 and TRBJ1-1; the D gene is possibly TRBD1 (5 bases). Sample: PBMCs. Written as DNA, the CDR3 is TGTGCCAGCAGTGGGTTTGCAGGGAGGACTGAAGCTTTCTTT. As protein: CASSGFAGRTEAFF.